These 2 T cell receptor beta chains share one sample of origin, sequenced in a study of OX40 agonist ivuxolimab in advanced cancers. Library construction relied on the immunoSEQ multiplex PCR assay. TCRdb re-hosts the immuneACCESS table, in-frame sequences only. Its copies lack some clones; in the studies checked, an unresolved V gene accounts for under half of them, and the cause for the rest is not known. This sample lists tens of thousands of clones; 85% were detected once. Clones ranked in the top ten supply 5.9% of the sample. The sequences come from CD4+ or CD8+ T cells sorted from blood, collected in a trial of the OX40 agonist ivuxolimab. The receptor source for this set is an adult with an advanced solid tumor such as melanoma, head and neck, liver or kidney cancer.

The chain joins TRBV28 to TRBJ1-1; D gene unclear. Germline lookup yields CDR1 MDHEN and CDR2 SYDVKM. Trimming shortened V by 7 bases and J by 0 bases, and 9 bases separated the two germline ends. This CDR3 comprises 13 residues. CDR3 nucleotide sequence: TGTGCCAGCATAACATCGATGAACACTGAAGCTTTCTTT. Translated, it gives CASITSMNTEAFF. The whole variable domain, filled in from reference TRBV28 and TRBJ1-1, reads DVKVTQSSRYLVKRTGEKVFLECVQDMDHENMFWYRQDPGLGLRLIYFSYDVKMKEKGDIPEGYSVSREKKERFSLILESASTNQTSMYLCASITSMNTEAFFGQGTRLTVV.

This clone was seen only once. The CDR3 spells CASSLDRGGWQYF. In DNA, the CDR3 is TGTGCCAGCAGCTTAGACAGGGGCGGTTGGCAGTACTTC. The chain combines TRBV7-2 with TRBJ2-7, with 7 bases matching TRBD1. J lost 9 bases, V lost 1 base, and 6 bases had no gene match. The CDR3 has 13 residues. Germline V gives CDR1 SGHTA, CDR2 FQGNSA.